This note documents a single T cell receptor beta chain sequence. The antigen this receptor binds is unknown. No much larger clone is present one base from it, and per-base qualities are unavailable. Cut back by 5 bases and 0 bases, the V and J ends lie 14 bases apart. CDR1 SGHRS and CDR2 YFSETQ are derived from the germline V gene. Reading from cysteine to phenylalanine, the CDR3 counts 15 amino acids. Only CDR3 DNA is held: 45 bases, read in frame from base 1. TCRdb lists the instrument as Illumina HiSeq 2500. TCR beta libraries were prepared by quantitative 5'-RACE with molecular barcodes. Regarding the original processing steps: To identify disease-linked TCR variants, a new computational method was used, one built on a probabilistic model of VDJ rearrangement. TCRdb ran its own pipeline on the public reads, namely fastp trimming at Q25 and MiXCR clone calling, and kept in-frame beta chains. Identical CDR3 proteins give one entry, which carries the most common genes and DNA. The V and J calls here are based on TCRdb, not the publication. The table for this sample lists around 480,000 distinct CDR3 sequences; 15% to 20% of them were counted only once. Of the sample, just over 1% falls within the top ten clones.

This sample is drawn from a study of CD8 T cells in ankylosing spondylitis (dated by TCRdb to about 2017). With respect to the entire study: To find TCR variants linked to disease, the study profiled T cell receptor beta repertoires in ankylosing spondylitis patients and healthy donors. The full study cohort comprised 25 ankylosing spondylitis patients and approximately 100 healthy donors. Samples of peripheral blood were taken, and for ankylosing spondylitis patients, synovial fluid was collected as well. On the study overall, not on this receptor specifically: A TCR beta motif made up of about eight highly homologous amino acid variants appeared to be characteristic of blood from ankylosing spondylitis patients. According to the report, matched synovial fluid samples from ankylosing spondylitis patients were significantly enriched for the disease-linked clones. In peripheral blood, the disease-linked clones were found at relatively low frequencies and had a CD8+ phenotype. Some of the motif variants had been reported before in the synovial fluid and blood of reactive arthritis patients, a finding that suggests common disease-initiation mechanisms.

This clonotype originated in a male donor with ankylosing spondylitis. This sequence uses TRBV5-1 and TRBJ1-1, and possibly TRBD1, on 6 matching bases. The sequencing input was blood, either unsorted or a sorted T cell fraction (not recorded which). The nucleotides are TGCGCCAGCAGGGCTACAGGGACCATGAACACTGAAGCTTTCTTT. This gives the protein CASRATGTMNTEAFF. Full variable domain (CDR3 extended with the reference TRBV5-1 and TRBJ1-1 proteins): KAGVTQTPRYLIKTRGQQVTLSCSPISGHRSVSWYQQTPGQGLQFLFEYFSETQRNKGNFPGRFSGRQFSNSRSEMNVSTLELGDSALYLCASRATGTMNTEAFFGQGTRLTVV.